This record concerns one T cell receptor beta chain sequence. Its antigen is unknown. The data were taken from a study of cytomegalovirus exposure and HLA in healthy donors. Study results and caveats: A later analysis reportedly found that, within productive TCRs, an Asian-associated ancestry cluster had fewer N-insertions than the mean observed across the approximately 670 donors. A few V segments could not be told apart, such as TRBV6-2 and TRBV6-3, and were left out. A previous analysis found most TCR beta V segments productive roughly 87% or roughly 30% of the time.

The CDR3 consists of 15 residues. Trimming at V came to 5 bases and at J to 9 bases, leaving 13 bases not matched to a gene. CDR1 and CDR2 (germline): MNHNS, SASEGT. There were likely unrecorded immune exposures, though donors were nominally healthy when sampled. Primers: 60 Vbeta forward and 13 Jbeta reverse. Sequencing was performed with immunoSEQ multiplex PCR; in TCRdb, only in-frame clones are kept and a portion is missing. Found here are 170,000 or so clones, roughly 78% of them singletons; the top ten hold 13%. The specimen sequenced was PBMCs. The receptor's source is a woman aged 45-59 years in good health and CMV-seropositive. The rearrangement uses TRBV6-1 and TRBJ2-1, with 7 bases matching TRBD1. The CDR3 DNA follows: TGTGCCAGCAGTCTACGGGACAGCCCTTGGGGTGAGCAGTTCTTC. Amino acids: CASSLRDSPWGEQFF.